This T cell receptor beta chain was observed in a study of cytomegalovirus exposure and HLA in healthy donors. CDR3 size: 13 residues. J gave up 6 bases and V 8 bases, and 6 bases lay outside the gene matches. Germline-derived CDR1 and CDR2 are MNHEY and SVGAGI. PCR was performed using 60 Vbeta and 13 Jbeta primers. Data came from immunoSEQ multiplex PCR; TCRdb stores just in-frame clones and leaves some out. Here the sample spans some 180,000 clones, roughly 67% being singletons. The sequence derives from a woman aged 18-30 years in good health and CMV-seropositive. The sequenced material came from PBMCs. The J gene is TRBJ2-1, the V gene TRBV6-5, with TRBD2 matching 8 bases. This CDR3 reads CASCERGTNEQFF. The CDR3 nucleotides read TGTGCCAGCTGCGAGCGGGGGACCAATGAGCAGTTCTTC.